What follows are 20 T cell receptor beta chains derived from one specimen sequenced in a study of shared clonotypes between healthy human individuals. Assay used: immunoSEQ multiplex PCR; TCRdb lists only in-frame clones, some missing. The data show 2 million to 2.5 million clones, just over 90% seen once. The sequenced material came from naive CD4+ T cells from PBMCs. Subset meaning: CD45RA+ positively selected. Receptors were obtained from a man between 18 and 35 years old in good health. Some clones in this sample may be carry-over from other donors' samples.

This sequence joins TRBV6-1 and TRBJ2-1, with 12 nucleotides matching TRBD2. Germline V lookup: CDR1 MNHNS, CDR2 SASEGT. The CDR3 has 18 residues. Trimming at V came to 3 bases and at J to 7 bases, leaving 13 bases not matched to a gene. The CDR3 DNA is TGTGCCAGCAGTGAGGGGCGCCGGTCTAGCGGGAGGGGGAATGAGCAGTTCTTC. Its translation is CASSEGRRSSGRGNEQFF.

The chain joins TRBV5-4 to TRBJ2-7; a possible D gene is TRBD2 (6 bases). V was clipped by 1 base and J by 2 bases, with 16 bases between them. The CDR3 consists of 16 residues. Germline V lookup: CDR1 SGHNT, CDR2 YYREEE (reference sequence). CDR3 bases: TGTGCCAGCAGCTTGTACCCTAGCGCTAAACCCTACGAGCAGTACTTC. Protein product: CASSLYPSAKPYEQYF.

This chain uses TRBV28 with TRBJ1-5; D is undetermined. Germline loops: CDR1 MDHEN, CDR2 SYDVKM. V was trimmed by 5 bases and J by 5 bases, leaving 16 bases between them. The CDR3 loop spans 15 amino acids. CDR3 nucleotide sequence: TGTGCCAGCAGTCCGACACATACGATACATCAGCCCCAGCATTTT. This gives the protein CASSPTHTIHQPQHF.

The chain has TRBV5-1 and TRBJ1-4; tentative D call: TRBD1 (5 bases). Germline CDR1 and CDR2: SGHRS and YFSETQ. V was clipped by 4 bases and J by 1 base, with 14 bases between them. The CDR3 is 16 amino acids. In nucleotides, the CDR3 is TGCGCCAGCAGCAGGGGTACAGGATTAACTAATGAAAAACTGTTTTTT. Translation gives CASSRGTGLTNEKLFF.

The J gene is TRBJ2-7, the V gene TRBV6-1; 7 bases are shared with TRBD2. Germline V lookup: CDR1 MNHNS, CDR2 SASEGT. Trimming cost V 7 bases and J 3 bases; bases outside gene matches: 12. The CDR3 is 15 residues long. CDR3 bases: TGTGCCAGCAACCCTGGGGGGGGGATTAGCTACGAGCAGTACTTC. Translated: CASNPGGGISYEQYF.

The rearrangement links TRBV6-6 to TRBJ1-2; D gene uncertain. Germline V CDR1 and CDR2: MNHNY, SVGAGI (reference sequence). This CDR3 has 15 amino acids. The ends were cut back, 4 bases at V and 2 bases at J, with 14 bases in the middle. CDR3 DNA sequence: TGTGCCAGCAGTTCTCGGCAGGAGACCAACTATGGCTACACCTTC. Protein sequence: CASSSRQETNYGYTF.

The rearrangement links TRBV6-5 to TRBJ2-1; D unresolved. Per germline, CDR1 MNHEY and CDR2 SVGAGI. With 0 bases removed from V and 6 bases from J, the gap between germline ends came to 12 bases. This CDR3 is 15 amino acids long. CDR3 bases: TGTGCCAGCAGTTACTCGAACACCGCCGTCAATGAGCAGTTCTTC. It yields the protein CASSYSNTAVNEQFF.

As to this clone: The sample carries other DNA sequences with the same CDR3. The CDR3, as DNA: TGTGCCAGCAGCTTAGGGGTAGGAGATACGCAGTATTTT. Protein product: CASSLGVGDTQYF. The chain employs TRBV11-2 and TRBJ2-3; unclear D gene. CDR1 is SGHAT, CDR2 FQNNGV, per germline. Between the trimmed V and J ends, which lost 1 base and 5 bases, there was a span of 7 bases. The CDR3 is made up of 13 amino acids.

On this clone itself: Germline and junction disagree at one end, which may indicate a read error. The V call is TRBV5-3, the J call TRBJ2-7; maybe TRBD1 (6 bases). TRBV5-3 qualifies as an ORF whose function is uncertain. The CDR3 spans 15 residues. The CDR3 is CASSFPRGTTYEQYF. The CDR3 region has the DNA TGTGCCAGCAGCTTTCCCAGGGGAACGACCTACGAGCAGTACTTC.

This chain links TRBV4-1 with TRBJ1-4, with D unclear. CDR1 MGHRA and CDR2 YSYEKL come from the germline V gene. CDR3 length: 13 residues. Trimming left V 5 bases short and J 8 bases short, with 12 bases between. The CDR3 here is CASSAAIGEKLFF. The CDR3 bases are TGCGCCAGCAGCGCTGCAATCGGCGAAAAACTGTTTTTT.

The chain uses TRBV7-2 and TRBJ2-1; 12 bases match TRBD1. V shed 6 bases, J shed 7 bases, and the junction held 7 bases outside the gene matches. Germline CDR1 and CDR2: SGHTA and FQGNSA. The CDR3 has 15 residues. Here the CDR3 reads CASRIGTGGWNEQFF. CDR3 bases: TGTGCCAGCAGGATTGGGACAGGGGGCTGGAATGAGCAGTTCTTC.

The chain combines TRBV5-4 with TRBJ2-3; 9 nucleotides match TRBD2. The CDR3 spans 17 residues. CDR1 and CDR2 (germline): SGHNT, YYREEE (reference sequence). The V gene end was trimmed by 5 bases and the J gene end by 0 bases; junction bases not matched to a gene: 10. CDR3 sequence reads: CASRIGGRDPSTDTQYF. As DNA, the CDR3 is TGTGCCAGCAGGATCGGCGGGAGGGACCCTAGCACAGATACGCAGTATTTT.

The chain joins TRBV25-1 to TRBJ2-3; D not resolved. CDR3 length: 13 residues. Trimming took off 2 bases at V and 8 bases at J, with 11 bases between the two ends. CDR1 and CDR2 from the germline V gene are MGHDK and SYGVNS. The CDR3 DNA sequence: TGTGCCAGCAGTGAACTGCCGTCTGGTACGCAGTATTTT. It codes for CASSELPSGTQYF.

V gene TRBV5-6 combines with J gene TRBJ1-2, with D tentatively TRBD1 (6 bases). There are 15 residues in the CDR3. Trimming removed 4 bases from V and 6 bases from J, with 19 bases in between. Germline V CDR1 and CDR2: SGHDT, YYEEEE. The CDR3, as DNA: TGTGCCAGCAGCCCCACAATTAACAGGGCTGATGGCTACACCTTC. Protein product: CASSPTINRADGYTF.

The J gene is TRBJ1-2, the V gene TRBV7-8; 9 nucleotides match TRBD1. The CDR3 consists of 16 residues. Germline V gene lookup returns CDR1 SGHVS and CDR2 FQNEAQ. V shed 0 bases and J 7 bases; nucleotides not matched to a gene: 9. The CDR3 sequence is CASSLAGLHRGPGYTF. The CDR3 DNA reads as TGTGCCAGCAGCTTAGCCGGGTTGCACAGGGGGCCTGGCTACACCTTC.

The CDR3 DNA sequence: TGTGCCATCAGGGGTCCGGGAGAGAATGGCTACACCTTC. Translated: CAIRGPGENGYTF. The rearrangement uses TRBV10-3 and TRBJ1-2, with D hard to call. The V gene lost 6 bases and the J gene lost 6 bases, with 14 bases spanning the gap. Germline-derived CDR1 and CDR2 are ENHRY and SYGVKD. CDR3 length: 13 residues.

This rearrangement joins TRBV6-6 to TRBJ2-3; D unclear. The V gene's germline CDR1 is MNHNY and CDR2 SVGAGI (reference sequence). V was cut by 2 bases and J by 2 bases, with 8 bases left in between. The CDR3 spans 14 residues. The CDR3 loop is CASSYVVNTDTQYF. The CDR3 nucleotides read TGTGCCAGCAGTTACGTGGTTAACACAGATACGCAGTATTTT.

Turning to this clone: Other nucleotide sequences in the sample specify the same CDR3. The chain combines TRBV28 with TRBJ1-3, with D perhaps matching TRBD1 (5 bases). The CDR3 consists of 15 residues. Trimming cost V 6 bases and J 0 bases, with 12 bases left between them. CDR1 is MDHEN, CDR2 SYDVKM, per germline. The CDR3 nucleotides read TGTGCCAGCAGCTTGGGACCCCTCTCTGGAAACACCATATATTTT. Its translation is CASSLGPLSGNTIYF.

This clone came up a few times. The chain uses TRBV5-1 and TRBJ1-1; the D gene is possibly TRBD1 (5 bases). This CDR3 comprises 14 residues. V was shortened by 3 bases and J by 8 bases, with 17 bases between the two germline ends. CDR1 is SGHRS and CDR2 is YFSETQ in the germline V gene. CDR3 loop: CASSSQTNKGEAFF. The CDR3 DNA reads TGCGCCAGCAGCTCACAGACCAACAAGGGGGAAGCTTTCTTT.

The chain combines TRBV9 with TRBJ1-3, with D maybe TRBD1 (6 bases). Germline loops: CDR1 SGDLS, CDR2 YYNGEE. Trimming shortened V by 2 bases and J by 6 bases, and 15 bases separated the two germline ends. The CDR3 totals 15 residues. For the CDR3, the DNA is TGTGCCAGCAGCGTTACGGGACATTGGGTAAACACCATATATTTT. This gives the protein CASSVTGHWVNTIYF.